These 30 T cell receptor beta chains were sequenced from one sample in a study of blood T cells in healthy people across ages. A second PCR of roughly 7 to 11 cycles used a sample-barcoded 5' primer and a J-beta primer mix. Each CDR3 protein gets one entry after TCRdb re-called the 5' RACE reads with MiXCR. In the table there are 1,500,000 or so distinct CDR3 sequences, approximately 59% of which are singletons. Sequenced input: blood. The receptors shown here come from a man between 18 and 35 years old in good health.

The rearrangement uses TRBV2 and TRBJ1-4; maybe TRBD1 (5 bases). CDR3 length: 13 amino acids. The ends were cut back, 8 bases at V and 3 bases at J, with 10 bases in the middle. CDR1 and CDR2 from the germline V gene are SNHLY and FYNNEI. CDR3 DNA: TGTGCCAGCCGGGGGGGTCCTAATGAAAAACTGTTTTTT. Translated, it gives CASRGGPNEKLFF.

The chain has TRBV10-3 and TRBJ2-1, with a tentative D call TRBD2 (6 bases). This CDR3 is built from 14 residues. Looked up from germline, CDR1 is ENHRY and CDR2 is SYGVKD. V lost 10 bases to trimming and J lost 2 bases, with 15 bases between them. CDR3 sequence: CATDPGRTYNEQFF. The CDR3 coding sequence is TGTGCCACCGACCCCGGGAGAACCTACAATGAGCAGTTCTTC.

This clonotype was found once. The chain links TRBV27 to TRBJ2-4; D is unresolved. The DNA end is more similar to TRBJ2-7, so the J call may be wrong. The CDR3 length is 17 residues. Germline V gives CDR1 MNHEY, CDR2 SMNVEV (reference sequence). The CDR3 DNA is TGTGCCAGTCCGATTAAAACAGTGGTACTAATAGCCTACGAGCAGTACTTC. Translation gives CASPIKTVVLIAYEQYF.

CDR3: CASSDFGTSGLEQFF. In DNA form, the CDR3 reads TGTGCCAGCAGTGATTTTGGGACTAGCGGGCTTGAGCAGTTCTTC. The chain combines TRBV6-1 with TRBJ2-1, with TRBD2 matching 12 bases. Per the germline V gene, CDR1 is MNHNS and CDR2 is SASEGT. This CDR3 region has 15 residues. Unmatched junction bases numbered 6, after V lost 3 bases and J lost 9 bases.

This chain links TRBV11-2 with TRBJ2-1; TRBD2 might be the D (5 bases). The CDR3 contains 18 residues. CDR1 is SGHAT and CDR2 is FQNNGV in the germline V gene. V dropped 0 bases and J dropped 3 bases, with 18 bases sitting between them. The DNA of the CDR3 is TGTGCCAGCAGCTTAGACCCCCGACTGGCGGGTTTCTACAATGAGCAGTTCTTC. Protein sequence: CASSLDPRLAGFYNEQFF. Filled out from reference TRBV11-2 and TRBJ2-1, the complete variable domain reads EAGVAQSPRYKIIEKRQSVAFWCNPISGHATLYWYQQILGQGPKLLIQFQNNGVVDDSQLPKDRFSAERLKGVDSTLKIQPAKLEDSAVYLCASSLDPRLAGFYNEQFFGPGTRLTVL.

The chain is built from TRBV7-2 and TRBJ2-3; D gene uncertain. Germline V CDR1 and CDR2: SGHTA, FQGNSA. V lost 7 bases and J 1 base, leaving 6 bases between the germline ends. CDR3 size: 12 residues. Here the CDR3 DNA reads TGTGCCAGCACCGAACGCACAGATACGCAGTATTTT. Its protein is CASTERTDTQYF. The full variable domain, with the rest looked up from reference TRBV7-2 and TRBJ2-3, is GAGVSQSPSNKVTEKGKDVELRCDPISGHTALYWYRQSLGQGLEFLIYFQGNSAPDKSGLPSDRFSAERTGGSVSTLTIQRTQQEDSAVYLCASTERTDTQYFGPGTRLTVL.

The V gene is TRBV27, the J gene TRBJ1-4; D ambiguous. Germline-derived CDR1 and CDR2 are MNHEY and SMNVEV (reference sequence). CDR3 length: 13 residues. Trimming removed 3 bases at V and 6 bases at J, with 8 bases between. The CDR3 nucleotides read TGTGCCAGCAGTTTGACATCATATGAAAAACTGTTTTTT. Protein sequence: CASSLTSYEKLFF.

The rearrangement uses TRBV4-1 and TRBJ2-5; 9 bases are shared with TRBD2. This CDR3 spans 17 amino acids. Germline CDR1 MGHRA, CDR2 YSYEKL. Germline trimming cut 3 bases from V and 3 bases from J; bases unmatched to any gene: 11. The chain's CDR3 is CASSQASGTLGEETQYF. For the CDR3, the DNA is TGCGCCAGCAGCCAGGCTAGCGGGACCTTGGGCGAAGAGACCCAGTACTTC.

There are a few counts of this clonotype. V usage is TRBV7-9 and J usage is TRBJ2-1; 10 bases match TRBD1. Germline assignment: CDR1 SEHNR and CDR2 FQNEAQ (reference sequence). The CDR3 runs to 14 residues. V dropped 3 bases and J dropped 6; count of bases not matched to a gene: 2. The CDR3 nucleotides are TGTGCCAGCAGCTTTGGGGACAGGGGCAATGAGCAGTTCTTC. It specifies CASSFGDRGNEQFF.

The chain uses TRBV25-1 and TRBJ2-7; no definite D call. The CDR3 has 16 residues. CDR1 is MGHDK and CDR2 is SYGVNS in the germline V gene. Trimming left V 3 bases short and J 3 bases short, with 18 bases between. CDR3 nucleotides: TGTGCCAGCAGTGAGAATTACGGAGCGAGAAGCTACGAGCAGTACTTC. Protein: CASSENYGARSYEQYF.

The chain combines TRBV4-3 with TRBJ1-5; D remains ambiguous. Trimming pared 0 bases from V and 3 bases from J, leaving 6 bases between. Germline V gives CDR1 LGHNA, CDR2 YSLEER. The CDR3 contains 14 residues. Here the CDR3 DNA reads TGCGCCAGCAGCCAAGACCCATACAATCAGCCCCAGCATTTT. It translates to CASSQDPYNQPQHF.

The DNA of the CDR3 is TGTGCCAGCAGCCAAGGTGGGGGGCAATACAATGAGCAGTTCTTC. Translating gives CASSQGGGQYNEQFF. The V gene is TRBV7-9, the J gene TRBJ2-1, with D possibly called TRBD1 or TRBD2 (6 bases each). The germline V gene encodes CDR1 SEHNR and CDR2 FQNEAQ (reference sequence). The CDR3 has 15 residues. Trimming cost V 5 bases and J 4 bases, with 15 bases left between them.

V gene TRBV10-1 combines with J gene TRBJ2-4; tentatively, D is TRBD1 (5 bases). The DNA end favors TRBJ2-7, so the J call may be wrong. The CDR3 runs 15 residues. Looked up from germline, CDR1 is WNHNN and CDR2 is SYGVQD (reference sequence). The DNA of the CDR3 is TGCGCCAGCAGTGAGAGCAGCAGGGTCCCCTACGAGCAGTACTTC. It specifies CASSESSRVPYEQYF.

The rearrangement joins TRBV4-1 to TRBJ2-7, with TRBD2 matching over 11 bases. J lost 6 bases, V lost 6 bases, and 4 bases had no gene match. Germline CDR1 reads MGHRA; CDR2 reads YSYEKL. The CDR3 runs 13 residues. For the CDR3, the DNA is TGCGCCAGCAGGGGACTAGCGGTAGGCGAGCAGTACTTC. Its translation: CASRGLAVGEQYF.

The chain is built from TRBV14 and TRBJ2-5; D remains ambiguous. CDR1 is SGHDN, CDR2 FVKESK, per germline. Between the trimmed V and J ends, which lost 1 base and 4 bases, there was a span of 4 bases. This CDR3 has 12 amino acids. CDR3 loop: CASSQARETQYF. The CDR3 nucleotides are TGTGCCAGCAGCCAAGCACGAGAGACCCAGTACTTC. Together with reference TRBV14 and TRBJ2-5, the CDR3 gives the full variable domain: EAGVTQFPSHSVIEKGQTVTLRCDPISGHDNLYWYRRVMGKEIKFLLHFVKESKQDESGMPNNRFLAERTGGTYSTLKVQPAELEDSGVYFCASSQARETQYFGPGTRLLVL.

This clonotype has more than one count but fewer than ten. V usage is TRBV20-1 and J usage is TRBJ1-2; a possible D gene is TRBD1 (5 bases). This CDR3 spans 12 amino acids. Per germline, CDR1 DFQATT and CDR2 SNEGSKA (reference sequence). The germline V and J ends were trimmed by 3 bases and 3 bases, with 8 bases remaining between them. The CDR3 reads CSARGQDYGYTF. The DNA for the CDR3 is TGCAGTGCTAGGGGGCAGGACTATGGCTACACCTTC.

The V call is TRBV7-6, the J call TRBJ2-3; TRBD2 matches at 13 bases. This CDR3 region has 16 residues. The trim removed 5 bases at V and 4 bases at J, leaving 6 bases unmatched. Germline-derived CDR1 and CDR2 are SGHVS and FNYEAQ. CDR3 sequence reads: CASSELAGGPADTQYF. CDR3 DNA: TGTGCCAGCAGCGAACTAGCGGGGGGGCCGGCAGATACGCAGTATTTT.

This clonotype came up a few times. The chain recombines TRBV6-6 with TRBJ1-5; a weak D match, TRBD1 (5 bases). V was shortened by 2 bases and J by 5 bases, with 13 bases between the two germline ends. The germline gives CDR1 MNHNY, CDR2 SVGAGI (reference sequence). The CDR3 has 15 residues. The DNA of the CDR3 is TGTGCCAGCAGTTACGGTCAGGGAAGGGATCAGCCCCAGCATTTT. Translated: CASSYGQGRDQPQHF.

V and J are TRBV3-1 and TRBJ2-5; 7 nucleotides agree with TRBD2. This CDR3 has 17 residues. V shed 8 bases and J 1 base; nucleotides not matched to a gene: 16. Germline assignment: CDR1 LGHDT and CDR2 YNNKEL (reference sequence). In DNA, the CDR3 is TGTGCCAGCGTCAACCTGCCGGCTAGCGGATCCCAAGAGACCCAGTACTTC. Residues: CASVNLPASGSQETQYF.

This clonotype was seen a few times. J is TRBJ2-7 and V is TRBV4-2; D is perhaps TRBD1 or TRBD2 (6 bases each). The end of the DNA fits TRBJ2-5 better, so the J call may be wrong. The CDR3 totals 16 residues. Germline lookup yields CDR1 LGHNA and CDR2 YNFKEQ. CDR3 DNA: TGTGCCAGCAGCCAGGAACCAGGGGAGGTAGAAGAGACCCAGTACTTC. Its protein is CASSQEPGEVEETQYF.

The rearrangement joins TRBV7-2 to TRBJ1-2; D perhaps matches TRBD1 (5 bases). CDR3 size: 14 residues. The V end lost 5 bases, the J end lost 7 bases, and 17 bases lay between the germline ends. CDR1 is SGHTA, CDR2 FQGNSA, per germline. CDR3 sequence: CASSVGRPVGGYTF. The CDR3 region has the DNA TGTGCCAGCAGCGTGGGACGGCCTGTTGGTGGCTACACCTTC.

The gene calls are TRBV4-1 and TRBJ2-3; D gene ambiguous. Trimming removed 0 bases from V and 7 bases from J, with 11 bases in between. The CDR3 extends over 14 amino acids. Germline CDR1 and CDR2: MGHRA and YSYEKL. For the CDR3, the DNA is TGCGCCAGCAGCCAAGATGGAAGGGTTCATACGCAGTATTTT. Translating it yields CASSQDGRVHTQYF.

The V gene is TRBV12-3 or TRBV12-4, the J gene TRBJ2-7; D is unresolved. Trimming removed 5 bases from V and 2 bases from J, with 7 bases in between. The CDR3 consists of 12 residues. CDR3 region: CASSDDTYEQYF. The DNA of the CDR3 is TGTGCCAGCAGTGACGACACCTACGAGCAGTACTTC.

This sequence joins TRBV20-1 and TRBJ1-1; D is ambiguous. Germline CDR1 DFQATT, CDR2 SNEGSKA (reference sequence). The ends were cut back, 3 bases at V and 2 bases at J, with 7 bases in the middle. The CDR3 is 12 residues long. The DNA of the CDR3 is TGCAGTGCTAGTTGGGAAAACACTGAAGCTTTCTTT. Translation gives CSASWENTEAFF.

This chain connects TRBV10-3 to TRBJ2-3, with 14 bases aligning to TRBD2. Germline trimming cut 2 bases from V and 2 bases from J; bases unmatched to any gene: 12. Germline CDR1 is ENHRY and CDR2 is SYGVKD. The length of the CDR3 is 20 residues. CDR3 nucleotide sequence: TGTGCCATCAGTGAGGGTGGACCCGGGACTAGCGGGAGTTTCACAGATACGCAGTATTTT. Residues: CAISEGGPGTSGSFTDTQYF.

V gene TRBV10-3 combines with J gene TRBJ2-1; tentatively, D is TRBD1 (6 bases). The DNA end is a closer match to TRBJ2-7, so the J assignment may be wrong. Germline-derived CDR1 and CDR2 are ENHRY and SYGVKD. The CDR3 covers 15 residues. The CDR3 region is CAISDQGTPYNEQYF. The CDR3, as DNA: TGTGCCATCAGTGACCAGGGGACGCCATACAATGAGCAGTACTTC.

The rearrangement uses TRBV4-1 and TRBJ1-1; D is unresolved. This CDR3 is built from 14 residues. Germline CDR1 is MGHRA and CDR2 is YSYEKL. The V and J ends lost 0 bases and 3 bases respectively, with 8 bases between them. For the CDR3, the DNA is TGCGCCAGCAGCCAAGAGTGGGCGGACACTGAAGCTTTCTTT. It translates to CASSQEWADTEAFF.

The sample holds a few counts of this clonotype. The CDR3 spells CASSLQSSTDTQYF. The CDR3 coding sequence is TGTGCCAGCAGCCTTCAATCTAGCACAGATACGCAGTATTTT. The chain carries TRBV12-3 or TRBV12-4 and TRBJ2-3; the D is unclear. This CDR3 has 14 residues. V was trimmed by 6 bases and J by 0 bases, leaving 10 bases between them.

The chain recombines TRBV4-1 with TRBJ1-1; a possible D gene is TRBD1 (5 bases). The CDR3 is made up of 15 amino acids. CDR1 and CDR2 from the germline V gene are MGHRA and YSYEKL. V gave up 0 bases and J gave up 5 bases, with 13 bases separating them. CDR3 sequence (DNA): TGCGCCAGCAGCCAAGATGCCAGGGAGGGGACTGAAGCTTTCTTT. Residues: CASSQDAREGTEAFF.

The rearrangement joins TRBV6-2 or TRBV6-3 to TRBJ2-1; no reliable D call. The V end was cut by 8 bases, the J end by 6 bases, with 8 bases between. Germline V CDR1 and CDR2: MNHEY, SVGEGT. The CDR3 sequence is 11 residues long. The CDR3 is CASASFNEQFF. The CDR3 DNA sequence: TGTGCCAGCGCATCTTTCAATGAGCAGTTCTTC.